This T cell receptor beta chain was recovered during a study of CD8+CD57+ T cells in acquired aplastic anemia. TCR beta VDJ and CDR3 profiles were obtained from a genomic DNA template. One entry per CDR3 protein results from TCRdb running MiXCR on the reads. The table records roughly 160,000 distinct CDR3 sequences, 45% to 55% of them present only once. Germline CDR1 reads SGDLS; CDR2 reads YYNGEE. This CDR3 contains 12 residues. Sequenced patients had shown CD8+CD57+ cell expansion by flow cytometry. A note on this clonotype: An end of the junction differs from the germline gene, which may be a read error.

Sequencing was performed on sorted CD4+, CD8+, or CD8+CD57+ T cells (not recorded which) from PBMCs. This receptor was obtained from a human donor with aplastic anemia. The chain is built from TRBV9 and TRBJ2-2, with a tentative D call TRBD2 (5 bases). Here the CDR3 DNA reads TGTGCCAGCAGCGTACTAGCCGGAGAGCTGTTTTTT. The encoded protein is CASSVLAGELFF. The variable domain in full, with the rest retrieved from reference TRBV9 and TRBJ2-2, is DSGVTQTPKHLITATGQRVTLRCSPRSGDLSVYWYQQSLDQGLQFLIQYYNGEERAKGNILERFSAQQFPDLHSELNLSSLELGDSALYFCASSVLAGELFFGEGSRLTVL.